This passage covers 5 T cell receptor beta chains from one sample sequenced in a study of vaccination and CD4 T cells after COVID-19. Their antigens are not known. The Oncomine TCR Beta short-read assay was applied to DNA of cultured CD4+ T cells. TCRdb redid the calling of the PCR reads with MiXCR, one entry per CDR3 protein. This sample has about 27,000 distinct CDR3 sequences, with approximately 60% found just once. The treatment was: roughly 10-day PBMC culture with coronavirus spike peptide pools or control peptides (ViraFEST assay). The source was CD4+ T cells from blood, cultured in vitro, collected after SARS-CoV-2 vaccination. These receptors were obtained from a human donor who received a COVID-19 vaccine.

V gene TRBV18 combines with J gene TRBJ2-1; tentatively, D is TRBD1 (5 bases). CDR1 is KGHSH and CDR2 is LQKENI in the germline V gene. The V end was cut by 5 bases, the J end by 7 bases, with 9 bases between. The CDR3 sequence is 12 residues long. The CDR3 protein is CASSSNRNEQFF. For the CDR3, the DNA is TGTGCCAGCTCATCTAACAGGAATGAGCAGTTCTTC. Together with reference TRBV18 and TRBJ2-1, the CDR3 gives the full variable domain: NAGVMQNPRHLVRRRGQEARLRCSPMKGHSHVYWYRQLPEEGLKFMVYLQKENIIDESGMPKERFSAEFPKEGPSILRIQQVVRGDSAAYFCASSSNRNEQFFGPGTRLTVL.

The chain is built from TRBV21-1 and TRBJ2-7; TRBD1 is the table's D call, not checked against the DNA. TRBV21-1 is assigned pseudogene status. The length of the CDR3 is 19 residues. The CDR3 spells CASSPPGQGPCGAIYEQYF. CDR3 DNA sequence: TGTGCCAGCAGCCCACCGGGACAGGGTCCCTGTGGGGCGATCTACGAGCAGTACTTC.

A word on this clonotype: A junction end diverges from the germline sequence, so it may reflect a read error. This chain uses TRBV7-9 with TRBJ2-3; 12 bases are a match to TRBD2. Germline V lookup: CDR1 SEHNR, CDR2 FQNEAQ (reference sequence). The CDR3 totals 16 residues. CDR3 residues: CATSATTSGGVGTQYF. The CDR3 nucleotides read TGTGCCACCAGCGCGACGACTAGCGGGGGAGTCGGTACGCAGTATTTT.

The chain employs TRBV27 and TRBJ1-6; D not resolved. This CDR3 contains 17 residues. With 2 bases removed from V and 7 bases from J, the gap between germline ends came to 18 bases. The germline V gene encodes CDR1 MNHEY and CDR2 SMNVEV (reference sequence). The CDR3 loop is CASSLSKRPGRNSPLHF. The CDR3 DNA reads TGTGCCAGCAGTTTAAGTAAGCGTCCAGGCCGAAATTCACCCCTCCACTTT.

The V call is TRBV7-6, the J call TRBJ2-5; D is ambiguous. The CDR3 covers 12 residues. Germline lookup yields CDR1 SGHVS and CDR2 FNYEAQ. V lost 4 bases, J lost 5 bases, and 8 bases lay in between. CDR3 bases: TGTGCCAGCAGCTCATCCCAGGAGACCCAGTACTTC. It encodes CASSSSQETQYF. The variable domain in full, with the rest retrieved from reference TRBV7-6 and TRBJ2-5, is GAGVSQSPRYKVTKRGQDVALRCDPISGHVSLYWYRQALGQGPEFLTYFNYEAQQDKSGLPNDRFSAERPEGSISTLTIQRTEQRDSAMYRCASSSSQETQYFGPGTRLLVL.